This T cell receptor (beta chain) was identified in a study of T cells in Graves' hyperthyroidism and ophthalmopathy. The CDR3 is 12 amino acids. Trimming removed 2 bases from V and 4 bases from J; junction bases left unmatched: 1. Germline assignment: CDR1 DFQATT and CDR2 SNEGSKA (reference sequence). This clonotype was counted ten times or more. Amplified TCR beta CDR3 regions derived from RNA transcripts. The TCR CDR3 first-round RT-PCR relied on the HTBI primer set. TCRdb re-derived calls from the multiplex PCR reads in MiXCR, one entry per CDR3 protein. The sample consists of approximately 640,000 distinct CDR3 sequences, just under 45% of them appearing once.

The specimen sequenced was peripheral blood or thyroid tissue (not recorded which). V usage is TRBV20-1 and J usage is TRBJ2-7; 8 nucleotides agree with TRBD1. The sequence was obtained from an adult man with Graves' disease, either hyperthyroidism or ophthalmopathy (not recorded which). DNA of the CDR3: TGCAGTGCTAGATGGACAGGGTACGAGCAGTACTTC. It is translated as CSARWTGYEQYF.